A selection of T cell receptor beta chains follows, all from one sample in a study of OX40 agonist ivuxolimab in advanced cancers. Only in-frame clones appear in the TCRdb table, and some are missing; sequencing was by immunoSEQ multiplex PCR. This table has approximately 70,000 clones, about 85% appearing once. The sequencing here drew on CD4+ or CD8+ T cells sorted from blood, taken in a trial of the OX40 agonist ivuxolimab. These receptors were collected from an adult with an advanced solid tumor such as melanoma, head and neck, liver or kidney cancer. Each CDR3 is given with its conserved first and last residue. The order of the fields is D gene, V gene, clone size, J gene, CDR3 DNA, CDR3 protein. A D gene is named only where the DNA matches it firmly. Where a row states a size, it is once, few, many or the class of an expanded clone; other rows omit it.

TRBD2,TRBV5-1,.,TRBJ2-3,TGCGCCAGCAGCTTTGACGCTAGCGGGACAGATACGCAGTATTTT,CASSFDASGTDTQYF
.,TRBV4-1,few,TRBJ2-2,TGCGCCAGCAGCCAAGCGGGTACTAACACCGGGGAGCTGTTTTTT,CASSQAGTNTGELFF
.,TRBV6-4,.,TRBJ1-1,TGTGCCAGCAGTGCCGTCCTAGGGGAGACTGAAGCTTTCTTT,CASSAVLGETEAFF
TRBD2,TRBV19,.,TRBJ2-1,TGTGCCAGTAGTATAGACCTACCTAGCGGCTACTCCTACAATGAGCAGTTCTTC,CASSIDLPSGYSYNEQFF
TRBD2,TRBV10-3,once,TRBJ2-3,TGTGCCATCAGTGAATCTCCGGGACTAGCGGGAGATCGGGTCACAGATACGCAGTATTTT,CAISESPGLAGDRVTDTQYF
TRBD2,TRBV19,.,TRBJ2-1,TGTGCCAGTAGTAAACTAGCGGGAGCCTACAATGAGCAGTTCTTC,CASSKLAGAYNEQFF
.,TRBV5-4,.,TRBJ2-7,TGTGCCAGCAGTGTCGTCGAGACCACCTACGAGCAGTACTTC,CASSVVETTYEQYF
TRBD2,TRBV7-2,.,TRBJ2-5,TGTGCCAGCAGCTTAGAACTAGCGGCCAATACCCAGTACTTC,CASSLELAANTQYF
.,TRBV11-2,.,TRBJ1-3,TGTGCCAGCAGCTTAGACGGGATCTCTGGAAACACCATATATTTT,CASSLDGISGNTIYF
.,TRBV18,.,TRBJ1-2,TGTGCCAGCTCCCCGGGGGCGGGGGAACGAGCTAACTATGGCTACACCTTC,CASSPGAGERANYGYTF
TRBD2,TRBV7-2,.,TRBJ2-7,TGTGCCAGCAGCCTGGGACTAGCGGCCGGTGAGCAGTACTTC,CASSLGLAAGEQYF
.,TRBV28,.,TRBJ2-2,TGTGCCAGCAATAAGTTTGGGGTCACCGGGGAGCTGTTTTTT,CASNKFGVTGELFF
.,TRBV9,.,TRBJ1-2,TGTGCCAGCAGCGTAGTTTCTCGGGGGAGCTATGGCTACACCTTC,CASSVVSRGSYGYTF
.,TRBV29-1,.,TRBJ1-3,TGCAGCGTGATATTGGGACTGAACTCTGGAAACACCATATATTTT,CSVILGLNSGNTIYF
.,TRBV5-1,.,TRBJ2-1,TGCGCCAGCAGCTTGGCCGATAATGAGCAGTTCTTC,CASSLADNEQFF
.,TRBV7-2,.,TRBJ2-5,TGTGCCAGCAGCTTACCCACAGAAGAGACCCAGTACTTC,CASSLPTEETQYF
TRBD2,TRBV5-6,.,TRBJ2-1,TGTGCCAGCAGCTTGGTTGGGACTAGCGAGAACAATGAGCAGTTCTTC,CASSLVGTSENNEQFF
.,TRBV6-6,.,TRBJ2-7,TGTGCCAGCAGTTACGGGCAGCAATACGAGCAGTACTTC,CASSYGQQYEQYF
.,TRBV19,.,TRBJ2-7,TGTGCCAGTAGTAAGGGCCAGGGTACCTACGAGCAGTACTTC,CASSKGQGTYEQYF
.,TRBV6-1,.,TRBJ2-1,TGTGCCAGCAGACCGGGCGGCTACAATGAGCAGTTCTTC,CASRPGGYNEQFF
.,TRBV28,.,TRBJ1-2,TGTGCCAGCAGTTTGCTAAGACTGTACTATGGCTACACCTTC,CASSLLRLYYGYTF
.,TRBV2,.,TRBJ1-2,TGTGCCAGCACCCCCCTGGAGGGGAACTATGGCTACACCTTC,CASTPLEGNYGYTF
.,TRBV7-2,.,TRBJ1-2,TGTGCCAGCAGCCCTGGGGGCGGGGGGTATGGCTACACCTTC,CASSPGGGGYGYTF
.,TRBV5-4,.,TRBJ2-2,TGTGCCAGCAGCTCTGGATACACCGGGGAGCTGTTTTTT,CASSSGYTGELFF
.,TRBV6-5,.,TRBJ1-2,TGTGCCAGCACCAGGGGAGGGGCTAACTATGGCTACACCTTC,CASTRGGANYGYTF
TRBD2,TRBV11-3,.,TRBJ2-1,TGTGCCAGCAGTAGCGGGGGGGACTACCACAATGAGCAGTTCTTC,CASSSGGDYHNEQFF
.,TRBV2,.,TRBJ2-3,TGTGCCAGCAGAGAAGTACAGGGATCAGATACGCAGTATTTT,CASREVQGSDTQYF
.,TRBV6-1,.,TRBJ1-2,TGTGCCAGCAGTGAAGCGTCAGGGAACTATGGCTACACCTTC,CASSEASGNYGYTF
.,TRBV19,.,TRBJ2-1,TGTGCCAGTAGTATTGACAGCCGGACCAATGAGCAGTTCTTC,CASSIDSRTNEQFF
TRBD1,TRBV25-1,once,TRBJ1-1,TGTGCCAGCAGTGCAACAGGGGACACTGAAGCTTTCTTT,CASSATGDTEAFF
.,TRBV5-1,.,TRBJ2-7,TGCGCCAGCAATTCTGGGGCCACCTCTGGCGAGCAGTACTTC,CASNSGATSGEQYF
.,TRBV2,.,TRBJ2-3,TGTGCCAGCAGTGAAGCGTCCTCGCGAGATACGCAGTATTTT,CASSEASSRDTQYF
.,TRBV4-3,.,TRBJ2-5,TGCGCCAGCAGCCAAGGGCCAGTTTCTCAAGAGACCCAGTACTTC,CASSQGPVSQETQYF
.,TRBV29-1,.,TRBJ2-3,TGCAGCGTTGATTCAGGTTTCGGCACAGATACGCAGTATTTT,CSVDSGFGTDTQYF
.,TRBV7-9,.,TRBJ1-2,TGTGCCAGCAGCCAGGCAGGGCTCGAGGACTACACCTTC,CASSQAGLEDYTF
TRBD1,TRBV4-1,.,TRBJ2-5,TGCGCCAGCAGCCAAGATGGGACAGGGGGGGAAGAGACCCAGTACTTC,CASSQDGTGGEETQYF
.,TRBV18,.,TRBJ2-3,TGTGCCAGCTCACCAAGCGGAATTTCCACAGATACGCAGTATTTT,CASSPSGISTDTQYF
.,TRBV5-1,once,TRBJ1-4,TGCGCCAGCAGCTCCACAGGGTCAACTAATGAAAAACTGTTTTTT,CASSSTGSTNEKLFF
.,TRBV29-1,.,TRBJ1-2,TGCAGCGTTGGTACTGTGGACTATGGCTACACCTTC,CSVGTVDYGYTF
.,TRBV13,.,TRBJ2-7,TGTGCCAGCAGCCCTACAAATACCCGATACGAGCAGTACTTC,CASSPTNTRYEQYF
TRBD1,TRBV6-6,.,TRBJ2-1,TGTGCCAGCAACGATCAGGGGGCGCCAATTAATGAGCAGTTCTTC,CASNDQGAPINEQFF
TRBD2,TRBV7-2,.,TRBJ2-3,TGTGCCAGCAGCCTCCCTACTAGCGGGAGGCCAGATACGCAGTATTTT,CASSLPTSGRPDTQYF
TRBD2,TRBV6-6,.,TRBJ2-1,TGTGCCAGCAGGGTCGCGGGAGGCCCAGCAAACAATGAGCAGTTCTTC,CASRVAGGPANNEQFF
.,TRBV5-1,.,TRBJ2-6,TGCGCCAGCAGTCATCAGGGTAGCATTGCCGGGGCCAACGTCCTGACTTTC,CASSHQGSIAGANVLTF
TRBD1,TRBV6-6,.,TRBJ1-5,TGTGCCAGCAGCTGGACAGGGAGCAATCAGCCCCAGCATTTT,CASSWTGSNQPQHF
TRBD1,TRBV2,few,TRBJ1-5,TGTGCCAGCAGACAGGGGTTTAATCAGCCCCAGCATTTT,CASRQGFNQPQHF
.,TRBV5-4,few,TRBJ2-3,TGTGCCAGCGGGCGGGATACGCAGTATTTT,CASGRDTQYF
.,TRBV18,.,TRBJ2-7,TGTGCCAGCTCACCACAGGGTCTCAACGAGCAGTACTTC,CASSPQGLNEQYF
.,TRBV28,.,TRBJ1-1,TGTGCCAGCAGTACGAGGACAGTCAACACTGAAGCTTTCTTT,CASSTRTVNTEAFF
TRBD1,TRBV14,once,TRBJ2-7,TGTGCCAGCTCCCTAGGGACAGGGGTAAGCGAGCAGTACTTC,CASSLGTGVSEQYF
TRBD1,TRBV7-2,.,TRBJ1-5,TGTGCCAGCAGCTTAGAAGGGGGACAGCCAAATCAGCCCCAGCATTTT,CASSLEGGQPNQPQHF
TRBD1,TRBV4-1,.,TRBJ2-7,TGCGCCAGCAGATTGCGGACAGGGCATGCCGAGCAGTACTTC,CASRLRTGHAEQYF